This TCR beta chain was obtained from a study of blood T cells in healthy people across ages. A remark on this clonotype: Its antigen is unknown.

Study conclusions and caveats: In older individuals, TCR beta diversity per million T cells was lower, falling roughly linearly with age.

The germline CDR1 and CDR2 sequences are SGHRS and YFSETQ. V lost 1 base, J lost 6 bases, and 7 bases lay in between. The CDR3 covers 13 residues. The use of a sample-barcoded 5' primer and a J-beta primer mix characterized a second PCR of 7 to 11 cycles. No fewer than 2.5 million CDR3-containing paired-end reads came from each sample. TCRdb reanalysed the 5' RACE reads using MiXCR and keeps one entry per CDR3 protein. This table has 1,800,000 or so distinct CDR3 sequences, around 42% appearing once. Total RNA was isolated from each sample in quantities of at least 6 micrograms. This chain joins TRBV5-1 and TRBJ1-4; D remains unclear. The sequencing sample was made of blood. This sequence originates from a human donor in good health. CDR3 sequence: CASSLFQDEKLFF. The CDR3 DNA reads TGCGCCAGCAGCTTGTTTCAGGATGAAAAACTGTTTTTT.